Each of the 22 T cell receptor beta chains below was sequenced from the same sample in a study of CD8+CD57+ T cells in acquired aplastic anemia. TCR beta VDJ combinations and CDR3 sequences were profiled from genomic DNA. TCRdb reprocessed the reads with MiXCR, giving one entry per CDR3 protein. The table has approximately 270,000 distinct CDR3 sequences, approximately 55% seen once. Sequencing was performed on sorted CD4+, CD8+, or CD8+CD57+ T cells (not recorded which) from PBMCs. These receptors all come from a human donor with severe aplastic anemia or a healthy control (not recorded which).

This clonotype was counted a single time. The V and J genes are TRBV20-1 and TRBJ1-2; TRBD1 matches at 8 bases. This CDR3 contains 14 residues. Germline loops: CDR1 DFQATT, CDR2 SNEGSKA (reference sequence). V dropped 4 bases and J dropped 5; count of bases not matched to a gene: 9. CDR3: CSAIPRGRYYGYTF. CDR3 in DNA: TGCAGTGCTATCCCCAGGGGGCGGTATTATGGCTACACCTTC.

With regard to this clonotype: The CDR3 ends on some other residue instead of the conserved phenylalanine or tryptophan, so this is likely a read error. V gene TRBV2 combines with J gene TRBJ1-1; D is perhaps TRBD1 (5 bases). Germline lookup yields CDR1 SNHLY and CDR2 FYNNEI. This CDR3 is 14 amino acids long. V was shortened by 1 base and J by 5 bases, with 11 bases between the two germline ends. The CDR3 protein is CASSEVGRATEAFL. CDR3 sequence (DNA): TGTGCCAGCAGTGAAGTCGGCAGGGCGACTGAAGCTTTCCTT.

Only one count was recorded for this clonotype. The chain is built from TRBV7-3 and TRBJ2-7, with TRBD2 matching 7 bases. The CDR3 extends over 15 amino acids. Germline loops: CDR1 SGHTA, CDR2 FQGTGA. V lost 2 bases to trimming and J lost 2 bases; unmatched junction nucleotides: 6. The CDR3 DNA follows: TGTGCCAGCAGCTTATGGGGCGGGGGACCCTACGAGCAGTACTTC. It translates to CASSLWGGGPYEQYF.

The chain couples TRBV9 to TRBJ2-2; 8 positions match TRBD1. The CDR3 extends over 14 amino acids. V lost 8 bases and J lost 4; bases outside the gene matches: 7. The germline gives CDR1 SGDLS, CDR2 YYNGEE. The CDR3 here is CARHPGQATGELFF. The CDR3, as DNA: TGTGCCAGGCACCCGGGACAGGCCACCGGGGAGCTGTTTTTT.

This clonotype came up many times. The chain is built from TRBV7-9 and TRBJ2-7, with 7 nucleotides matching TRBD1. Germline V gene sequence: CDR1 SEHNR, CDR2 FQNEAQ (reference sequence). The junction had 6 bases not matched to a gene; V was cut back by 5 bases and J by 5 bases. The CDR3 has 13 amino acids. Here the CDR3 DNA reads TGTGCCAGCAGCCCGGCGACAGGGAACGAGCAGTACTTC. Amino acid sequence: CASSPATGNEQYF.

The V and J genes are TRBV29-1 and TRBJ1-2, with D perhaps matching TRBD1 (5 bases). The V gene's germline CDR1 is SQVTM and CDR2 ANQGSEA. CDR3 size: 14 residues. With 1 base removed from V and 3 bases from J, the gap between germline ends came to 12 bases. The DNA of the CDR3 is TGCAGCGTTGAAGGGTCAGGGCGGGACTATGGCTACACCTTC. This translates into CSVEGSGRDYGYTF.

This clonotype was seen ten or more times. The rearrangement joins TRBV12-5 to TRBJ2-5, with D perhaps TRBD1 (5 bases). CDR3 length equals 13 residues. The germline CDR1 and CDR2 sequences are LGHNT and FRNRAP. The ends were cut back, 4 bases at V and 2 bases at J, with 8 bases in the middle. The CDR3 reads CASGSGQQETQYF. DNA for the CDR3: TGTGCTAGTGGTTCCGGACAACAAGAGACCCAGTACTTC.

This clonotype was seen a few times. In DNA, the CDR3 is TGTGCCAGCAGTCGGGGGAGTTCTGGGGCCAACGTCCTGACTTTC. Translating gives CASSRGSSGANVLTF. The chain couples TRBV7-2 to TRBJ2-6, with a weak D call TRBD2 (6 bases). The V gene lost 6 bases and the J gene lost 1 base, with 10 bases spanning the gap. CDR3 size: 15 residues. The germline V gene encodes CDR1 SGHTA and CDR2 FQGNSA. Full variable domain (remainder filled in from reference TRBV7-2 and TRBJ2-6): GAGVSQSPSNKVTEKGKDVELRCDPISGHTALYWYRQSLGQGLEFLIYFQGNSAPDKSGLPSDRFSAERTGGSVSTLTIQRTQQEDSAVYLCASSRGSSGANVLTFGAGSRLTVL.

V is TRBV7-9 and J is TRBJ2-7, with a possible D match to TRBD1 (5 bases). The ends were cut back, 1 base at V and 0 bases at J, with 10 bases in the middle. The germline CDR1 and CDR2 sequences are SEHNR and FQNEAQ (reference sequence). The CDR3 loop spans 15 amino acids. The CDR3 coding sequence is TGTGCCAGCAGCTTAGTTGTGGGGCTCTCCTACGAGCAGTACTTC. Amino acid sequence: CASSLVVGLSYEQYF.

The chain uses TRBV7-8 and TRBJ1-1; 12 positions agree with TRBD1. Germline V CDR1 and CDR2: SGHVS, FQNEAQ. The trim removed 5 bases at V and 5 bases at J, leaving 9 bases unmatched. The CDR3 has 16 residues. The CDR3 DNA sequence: TGTGCCAGCAGCCAAGGGACAGGGGGCGTGAGGACTGAAGCTTTCTTT. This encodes CASSQGTGGVRTEAFF. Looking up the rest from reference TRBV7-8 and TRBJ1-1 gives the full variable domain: GAGVSQSPRYKVAKRGQDVALRCDPISGHVSLFWYQQALGQGPEFLTYFQNEAQLDKSGLPSDRFFAERPEGSVSTLKIQRTQQEDSAVYLCASSQGTGGVRTEAFFGQGTRLTVV.

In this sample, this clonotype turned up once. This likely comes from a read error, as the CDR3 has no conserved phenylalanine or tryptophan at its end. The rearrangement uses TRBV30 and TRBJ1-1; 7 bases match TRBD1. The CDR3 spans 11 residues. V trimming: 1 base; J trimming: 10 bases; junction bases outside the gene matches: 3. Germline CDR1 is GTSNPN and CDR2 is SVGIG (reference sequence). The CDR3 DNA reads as TGTGCCTGGAGTGCCAGGGGGGCAGCTTTCCTT. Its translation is CAWSARGAAFL.

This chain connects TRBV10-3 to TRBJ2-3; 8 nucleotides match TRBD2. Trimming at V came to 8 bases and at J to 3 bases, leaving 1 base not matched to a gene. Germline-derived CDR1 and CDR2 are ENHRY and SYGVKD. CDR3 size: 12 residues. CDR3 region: CAIAGGTDTQYF. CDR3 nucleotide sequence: TGTGCCATCGCGGGAGGAACAGATACGCAGTATTTT.

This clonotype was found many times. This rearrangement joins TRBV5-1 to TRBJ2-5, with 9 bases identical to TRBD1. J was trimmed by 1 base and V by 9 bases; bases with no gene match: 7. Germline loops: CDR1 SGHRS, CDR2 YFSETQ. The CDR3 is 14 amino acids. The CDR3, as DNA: TGCGCCACCGGCAGGACAGGGGCCCAAGAGACCCAGTACTTC. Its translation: CATGRTGAQETQYF.

The CDR3 DNA sequence: TGTGCCAGCAGCAGTAAGCCAGGGGCCGAGCAGTACTTC. Translation gives CASSSKPGAEQYF. The V call is TRBV2, the J call TRBJ2-7; possibly TRBD1 for D (6 bases). Germline values: CDR1 SNHLY, CDR2 FYNNEI. The CDR3 loop spans 13 amino acids. With 6 bases removed from V and 6 bases from J, the gap between germline ends came to 15 bases.

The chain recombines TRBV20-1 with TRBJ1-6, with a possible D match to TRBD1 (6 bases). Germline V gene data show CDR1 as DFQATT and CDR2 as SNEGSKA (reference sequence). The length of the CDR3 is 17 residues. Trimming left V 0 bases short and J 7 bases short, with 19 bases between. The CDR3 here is CSARDPRGADKNSPLHF. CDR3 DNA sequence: TGCAGTGCTAGAGATCCTCGGGGGGCGGATAAGAATTCACCCCTCCACTTT.

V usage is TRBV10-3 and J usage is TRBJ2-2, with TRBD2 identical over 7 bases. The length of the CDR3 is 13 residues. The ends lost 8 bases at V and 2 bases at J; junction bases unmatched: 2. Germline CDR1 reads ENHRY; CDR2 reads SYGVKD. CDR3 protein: CAIEGLNTGELFF. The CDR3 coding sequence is TGTGCCATCGAGGGACTAAACACCGGGGAGCTGTTTTTT.

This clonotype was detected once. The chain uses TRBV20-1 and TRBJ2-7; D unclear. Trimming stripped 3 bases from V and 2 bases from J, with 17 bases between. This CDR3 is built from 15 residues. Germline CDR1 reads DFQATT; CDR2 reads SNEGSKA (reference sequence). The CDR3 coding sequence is TGCAGTGCTAGTGGCGGTGGATCACGGACCTACGAGCAGTACTTC. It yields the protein CSASGGGSRTYEQYF.

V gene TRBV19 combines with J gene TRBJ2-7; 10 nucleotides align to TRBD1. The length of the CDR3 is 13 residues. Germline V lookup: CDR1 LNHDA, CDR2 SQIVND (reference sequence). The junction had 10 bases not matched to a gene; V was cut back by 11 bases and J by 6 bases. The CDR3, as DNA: TGTGCCTCTTCTCCGTGGACAGGGGGCGAGCAGTACTTC. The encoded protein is CASSPWTGGEQYF.

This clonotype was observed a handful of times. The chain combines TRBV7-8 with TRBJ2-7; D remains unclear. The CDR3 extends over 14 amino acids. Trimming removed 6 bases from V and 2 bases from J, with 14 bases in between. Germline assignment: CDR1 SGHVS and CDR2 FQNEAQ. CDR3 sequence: CASSVSGLTYEQYF. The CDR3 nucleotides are TGTGCCAGCAGTGTCTCCGGGCTGACCTACGAGCAGTACTTC. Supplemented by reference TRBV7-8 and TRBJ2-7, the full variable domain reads GAGVSQSPRYKVAKRGQDVALRCDPISGHVSLFWYQQALGQGPEFLTYFQNEAQLDKSGLPSDRFFAERPEGSVSTLKIQRTQQEDSAVYLCASSVSGLTYEQYFGPGTRLTVT.

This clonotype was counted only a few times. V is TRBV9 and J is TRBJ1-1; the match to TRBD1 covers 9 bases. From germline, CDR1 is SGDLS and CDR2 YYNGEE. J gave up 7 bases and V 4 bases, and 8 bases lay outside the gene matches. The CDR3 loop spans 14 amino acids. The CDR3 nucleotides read TGTGCCAGCAGCCCAGTTGGACAGGGGCGTGAAGCTTTCTTT. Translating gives CASSPVGQGREAFF.

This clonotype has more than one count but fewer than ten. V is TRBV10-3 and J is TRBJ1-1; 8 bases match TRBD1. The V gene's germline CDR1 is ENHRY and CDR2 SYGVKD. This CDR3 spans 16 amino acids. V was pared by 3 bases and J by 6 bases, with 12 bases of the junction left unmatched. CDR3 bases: TGTGCCATCAGTGAAGAACAGGGGGATGCGTCTTCTGAAGCTTTCTTT. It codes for CAISEEQGDASSEAFF.

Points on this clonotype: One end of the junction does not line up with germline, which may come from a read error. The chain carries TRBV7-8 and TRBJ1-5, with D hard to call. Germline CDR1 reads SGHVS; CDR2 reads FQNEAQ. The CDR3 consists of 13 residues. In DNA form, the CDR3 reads TGTGCCAGCAGCTTACGCGGTCAACAGCCTCAGCATTTT. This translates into CASSLRGQQPQHF.